This T cell receptor beta chain is from a study of blood T cell repertoires in COVID-19. CDR3 length equals 15 residues. J gave up 4 bases and V 0 bases, and 5 bases lay outside the gene matches. Germline values: CDR1 SGDLS, CDR2 YYNGEE. Assay used: immunoSEQ multiplex PCR; TCRdb lists only in-frame clones, some missing. The data hold some 240,000 clones, with around 83% observed a single time. The V call is TRBV9, the J call TRBJ1-2, with TRBD1 matching 8 bases. The source is an elderly woman with acute or convalescent COVID-19. Sequenced sample: peripheral blood. Written as DNA, the CDR3 is TGTGCCAGCAGCGTAGGACAGGGGATCGGCTATGGCTACACCTTC. As protein: CASSVGQGIGYGYTF.